These 23 T cell receptor beta chains were all obtained from the same sample, sequenced in a study of blood T cell repertoires in COVID-19. Only in-frame clones appear in the TCRdb table, and some are missing; sequencing was by immunoSEQ multiplex PCR. Of 250,000 or so clones listed, approximately 88% are singletons. The source material was peripheral blood. The receptors stem from a woman between 35 and 50 years old who had recovered from COVID-19.

The chain couples TRBV9 to TRBJ2-7; 7 nucleotides match TRBD1. CDR3 size: 13 residues. Trimming removed 3 bases from V and 6 bases from J; junction bases left unmatched: 6. Germline V gene lookup returns CDR1 SGDLS and CDR2 YYNGEE. The CDR3 sequence: CASSATGYGEQYF. The CDR3 DNA sequence: TGTGCCAGCAGCGCGACAGGGTACGGCGAGCAGTACTTC.

The chain employs TRBV18 and TRBJ2-1, with unresolved D. V was trimmed by 1 base and J by 5 bases, leaving 6 bases between them. In germline, CDR1 is KGHSH, CDR2 LQKENI. The CDR3 runs 13 residues. CDR3 coding DNA: TGTGCCAGCTCACCACTTCGAGACAATGAGCAGTTCTTC. Its protein is CASSPLRDNEQFF.

This sequence joins TRBV15 and TRBJ2-7; 10 positions match TRBD1. The CDR3 extends over 16 amino acids. After removal of 0 bases from V and 5 bases from J, the junction contained 7 bases not matched to a gene. CDR1 is LNHNV, CDR2 YYDKDF, per germline (reference sequence). DNA of the CDR3: TGTGCCACCAGCAGAGAGAAGACAGGGGGCTGGGACGAGCAGTACTTC. Translated, it gives CATSREKTGGWDEQYF.

The V and J genes are TRBV7-9 and TRBJ2-7, with D tentatively TRBD1 (7 bases). The CDR3 spans 14 residues. Per the germline V gene, CDR1 is SEHNR and CDR2 is FQNEAQ (reference sequence). The CDR3 spells CGSGRGDRFGEQYF. The CDR3, as DNA: TGTGGCTCGGGCAGGGGGGATAGGTTCGGCGAGCAGTACTTC.

The chain uses TRBV6-2 or TRBV6-3 and TRBJ2-5, with unresolved D. Germline CDR1 reads MNHEY; CDR2 reads SVGEGT. V was trimmed by 0 bases and J by 4 bases, leaving 9 bases between them. The CDR3 totals 14 residues. This chain's CDR3 is CASSYSALRETQYF. The DNA for the CDR3 is TGTGCCAGCAGTTACTCGGCCCTCAGAGAGACCCAGTACTTC.

V and J are TRBV27 and TRBJ2-7; 8 bases agree with TRBD1. CDR1 MNHEY and CDR2 SMNVEV come from the germline V gene (reference sequence). The CDR3 length is 15 residues. V lost 7 bases to trimming and J lost 0 bases; unmatched junction nucleotides: 8. DNA for the CDR3: TGTGCCAGCACCCCGGGGACAGGCTTCTCCTACGAGCAGTACTTC. Its protein product is CASTPGTGFSYEQYF.

V and J are TRBV28 and TRBJ2-3; TRBD2 matches at 11 bases. V shed 5 bases, J shed 3 bases, and the junction held 13 bases outside the gene matches. Germline lookup yields CDR1 MDHEN and CDR2 SYDVKM. The CDR3 covers 18 residues. This CDR3 is CASSSFPGTSGSTDTQYF. CDR3 in DNA: TGTGCCAGCAGTAGCTTTCCCGGGACTAGCGGTAGTACAGATACGCAGTATTTT.

This sequence joins TRBV11-2 and TRBJ2-7, with 13 positions matching TRBD2. The CDR3 is 16 amino acids. The trim removed 5 bases at V and 5 bases at J, leaving 9 bases unmatched. CDR1 SGHAT and CDR2 FQNNGV come from the germline V gene. The CDR3 DNA follows: TGTGCCAGCAGCCATGCCGGGACTAGCGGGACCCACGAGCAGTACTTC. Translation: CASSHAGTSGTHEQYF.

The chain is built from TRBV18 and TRBJ2-2, with 8 bases identical to TRBD1. The J segment lost 2 bases and the V segment lost 8 bases, leaving 4 bases of the junction unmatched. Germline CDR1 is KGHSH and CDR2 is LQKENI. The CDR3 contains 14 residues. CDR3 amino acids: CASTGQGNTGELFF. For the CDR3, the DNA is TGTGCCAGCACCGGACAGGGAAACACCGGGGAGCTGTTTTTT.

CDR3 DNA: TGTGCCAGCTCACCTCAAGGGGGACAAGAGACCCAGTACTTC. Translating gives CASSPQGGQETQYF. The V call is TRBV18, the J call TRBJ2-5, with D perhaps TRBD1 (6 bases). The V end lost 3 bases, the J end lost 2 bases, and 10 bases lay between the germline ends. CDR1 and CDR2 from the germline V gene are KGHSH and LQKENI. CDR3 length equals 14 residues.

The genes are TRBV5-6 and TRBJ1-3, with no clear D. The CDR3 loop spans 14 amino acids. Trimming shortened V by 1 base and J by 0 bases, and 5 bases separated the two germline ends. CDR1 and CDR2 from the germline V gene are SGHDT and YYEEEE. The CDR3 protein is CASSLSGSGNTIYF. The CDR3 DNA reads TGTGCCAGCAGCTTGTCCGGCTCTGGAAACACCATATATTTT.

The genes are TRBV10-1 and TRBJ2-1; D remains ambiguous. The V end lost 3 bases, the J end lost 3 bases, and 6 bases lay between the germline ends. The germline V gene encodes CDR1 WNHNN and CDR2 SYGVQD (reference sequence). CDR3 length: 13 amino acids. CDR3 protein: CASSDPSYNEQFF. The CDR3 DNA reads TGCGCCAGCAGTGACCCCAGCTACAATGAGCAGTTCTTC.

The J gene is TRBJ2-3, the V gene TRBV7-9; 13 bases map to TRBD2. CDR1 and CDR2 (germline): SEHNR, FQNEAQ (reference sequence). J gave up 6 bases and V 4 bases, and 7 bases lay outside the gene matches. The CDR3 consists of 16 residues. The chain's CDR3 is CASSSSLAGGPDTQYF. CDR3 bases: TGTGCCAGCAGCTCGTCACTAGCGGGGGGGCCTGATACGCAGTATTTT.

The chain couples TRBV4-1 to TRBJ2-1; TRBD2 matches at 10 bases. Trimming cost V 2 bases and J 1 base; bases outside gene matches: 2. Germline V gene lookup returns CDR1 MGHRA and CDR2 YSYEKL. The CDR3 length is 16 residues. The CDR3 reads CASSQPLAGSYNEQFF. CDR3 DNA sequence: TGCGCCAGCAGCCAACCACTAGCGGGATCCTACAATGAGCAGTTCTTC.

Comments on this clone: Different DNA sequences within this sample yield the same CDR3. The V gene is TRBV3-1 (or the pseudogene TRBV3-2), the J gene TRBJ1-5; D may be TRBD1 (6 bases). Germline CDR1 is LGHDT and CDR2 is YNNKEL (reference sequence). Trimming removed 0 bases from V and 6 bases from J, with 15 bases in between. The CDR3 totals 16 residues. CDR3: CASSQDAAGAGQPQHF. In DNA form, the CDR3 reads TGTGCCAGCAGCCAAGATGCGGCGGGGGCCGGTCAGCCCCAGCATTTT.

The chain joins TRBV5-1 to TRBJ2-1; TRBD2 matches at 8 bases. CDR3 size: 15 residues. The V gene's germline CDR1 is SGHRS and CDR2 YFSETQ. V was pared by 2 bases and J by 0 bases, with 1 base of the junction left unmatched. The DNA of the CDR3 is TGCGCCAGCAGCTTACGGGAGGGCTCCTACAATGAGCAGTTCTTC. It codes for CASSLREGSYNEQFF.

The V call is TRBV5-1, the J call TRBJ2-1; 9 nucleotides line up with TRBD2. V lost 1 base, J lost 4 bases, and 3 bases stayed unmatched. In germline, CDR1 is SGHRS, CDR2 YFSETQ. This CDR3 has 15 amino acids. The CDR3: CASSLIAGVYNEQFF. CDR3 bases: TGCGCCAGCAGCTTGATAGCGGGAGTGTACAATGAGCAGTTCTTC. Complete variable domain (other parts from reference TRBV5-1 and TRBJ2-1): KAGVTQTPRYLIKTRGQQVTLSCSPISGHRSVSWYQQTPGQGLQFLFEYFSETQRNKGNFPGRFSGRQFSNSRSEMNVSTLELGDSALYLCASSLIAGVYNEQFFGPGTRLTVL.

The rearrangement links TRBV2 to TRBJ1-2; 8 nucleotides match TRBD1. Germline V gives CDR1 SNHLY, CDR2 FYNNEI. The CDR3 spans 14 residues. With V trimmed by 6 bases and J by 2 bases, 5 bases remained unmatched. CDR3: CASSSGGSNYGYTF. CDR3 DNA: TGTGCCAGCAGCTCAGGGGGCTCGAACTATGGCTACACCTTC.

Comment on this clone: Other DNA variants within this sample encode the same CDR3. The CDR3 DNA follows: TGCGCCAGCAGCTTGGTGTCGGGATCCTACAATGAGCAGTTCTTC. Its protein is CASSLVSGSYNEQFF. The chain recombines TRBV5-1 with TRBJ2-1; a possible D gene is TRBD2 (5 bases). The CDR3 extends over 15 amino acids. Germline values: CDR1 SGHRS, CDR2 YFSETQ. Trimming took 0 bases from V and 1 from J, leaving 8 bases between them.

V is TRBV7-7 and J is TRBJ2-5; TRBD1 matches 7 bases. The ends lost 3 bases at V and 6 bases at J; junction bases unmatched: 7. CDR3 length: 14 amino acids. CDR1 SSHAT and CDR2 FNYEAQ come from the germline V gene (reference sequence). CDR3 nucleotides: TGTGCCAGCAGCTTTAACGACAGGGTTAAGACCCAGTACTTC. This translates into CASSFNDRVKTQYF.

This chain connects TRBV24-1 to TRBJ1-1, with D tentatively TRBD1 (6 bases). Trimming shortened V by 8 bases and J by 1 base, and 7 bases separated the two germline ends. Germline V CDR1 and CDR2: KGHDR, SFDVKD. This CDR3 contains 12 residues. CDR3 protein: CATKGQNTEAFF. The DNA for the CDR3 is TGTGCCACCAAGGGACAGAACACTGAAGCTTTCTTT.

The sample holds one count of this clone. This chain connects TRBV9 to TRBJ1-6; D uncertain. CDR1 is SGDLS, CDR2 YYNGEE, per germline. V shed 3 bases and J shed 5 bases, with 12 bases lying between them. The CDR3 totals 15 residues. The CDR3 DNA reads as TGTGCCAGCAGCGACCTCTGGGCCGATAATTCACCCCTCCACTTT. Its protein is CASSDLWADNSPLHF.

The chain has TRBV2 and TRBJ1-1, with D maybe TRBD1 (5 bases). Germline V gives CDR1 SNHLY, CDR2 FYNNEI. V was clipped by 7 bases and J by 1 base, with 10 bases between them. The CDR3 totals 13 residues. This chain's CDR3 is CASTRGWNTEAFF. DNA for the CDR3: TGTGCCAGCACCCGGGGGTGGAACACTGAAGCTTTCTTT.